This TCR beta chain came from a study of T cell changes during pregnancy in multiple sclerosis. There are 13 residues in the CDR3. Germline V lookup: CDR1 SNHLY, CDR2 FYNNEI. Trimming stripped 9 bases from V and 2 bases from J, with 13 bases between. TCRdb's table, derived via immunoSEQ multiplex PCR, lists solely in-frame clones and lacks some. The sample lists some 40,000 clones; approximately 94% were seen once. The input for sequencing was CD4+ T cells from peripheral blood mononuclear cells, taken in the second trimester of pregnancy. This TCR was recovered from a female donor with multiple sclerosis, enrolled in a pregnancy study. This chain connects TRBV2 to TRBJ1-2; possible D gene TRBD1, 5 bases. CDR3 sequence (DNA): TGTGCCAGTCAAAAGGGGCTCAACTATGGCTACACCTTC. The encoded protein is CASQKGLNYGYTF.